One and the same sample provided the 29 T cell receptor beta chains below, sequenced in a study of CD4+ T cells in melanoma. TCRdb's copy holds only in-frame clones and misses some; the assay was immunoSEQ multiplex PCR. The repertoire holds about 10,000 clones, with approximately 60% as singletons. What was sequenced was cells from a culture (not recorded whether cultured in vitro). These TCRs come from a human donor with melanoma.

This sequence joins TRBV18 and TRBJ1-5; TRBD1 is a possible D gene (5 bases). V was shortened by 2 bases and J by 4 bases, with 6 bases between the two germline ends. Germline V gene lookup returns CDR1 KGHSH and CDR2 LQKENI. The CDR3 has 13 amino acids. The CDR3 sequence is CASSPGGNQPQHF. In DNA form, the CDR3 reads TGTGCCAGCTCACCAGGGGGAAATCAGCCCCAGCATTTT. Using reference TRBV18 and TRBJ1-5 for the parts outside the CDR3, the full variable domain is NAGVMQNPRHLVRRRGQEARLRCSPMKGHSHVYWYRQLPEEGLKFMVYLQKENIIDESGMPKERFSAEFPKEGPSILRIQQVVRGDSAAYFCASSPGGNQPQHFGDGTRLSIL.

The CDR3 sequence: CAIKNRLNTEAFF. CDR3 in DNA: TGTGCCATCAAAAACAGGTTGAACACTGAAGCTTTCTTT. This chain connects TRBV10-3 to TRBJ1-1, with TRBD1 as a possible D gene (5 bases). Germline loops: CDR1 ENHRY, CDR2 SYGVKD. The CDR3 sequence is 13 residues long. V dropped 7 bases and J dropped 0 bases, with 9 bases sitting between them.

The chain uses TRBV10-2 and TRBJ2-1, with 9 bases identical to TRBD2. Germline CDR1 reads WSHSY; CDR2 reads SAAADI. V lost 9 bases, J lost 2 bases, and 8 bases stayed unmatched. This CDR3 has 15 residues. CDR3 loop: CASKGAGGTYNEQFF. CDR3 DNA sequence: TGCGCCAGTAAAGGTGCGGGGGGGACCTACAATGAGCAGTTCTTC.

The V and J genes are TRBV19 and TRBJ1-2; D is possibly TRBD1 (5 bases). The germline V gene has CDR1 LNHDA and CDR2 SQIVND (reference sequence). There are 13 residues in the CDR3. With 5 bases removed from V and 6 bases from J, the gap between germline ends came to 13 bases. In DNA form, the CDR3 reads TGTGCCAGTAGTCTCCGGGGGAGAAATGGCTACACCTTC. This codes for CASSLRGRNGYTF.

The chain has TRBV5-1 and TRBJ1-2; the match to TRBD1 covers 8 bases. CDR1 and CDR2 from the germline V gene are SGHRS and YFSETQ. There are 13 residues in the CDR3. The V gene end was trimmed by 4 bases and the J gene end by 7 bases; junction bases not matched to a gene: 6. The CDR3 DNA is TGCGCCAGCAGCATCGGACAGGGCCGTGGCTACACCTTC. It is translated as CASSIGQGRGYTF.

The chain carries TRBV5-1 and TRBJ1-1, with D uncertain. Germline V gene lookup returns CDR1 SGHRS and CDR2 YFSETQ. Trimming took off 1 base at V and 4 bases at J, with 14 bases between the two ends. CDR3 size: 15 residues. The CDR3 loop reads CASSLLTPGSTEAFF. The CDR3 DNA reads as TGCGCCAGCAGCTTGTTAACGCCGGGGAGCACTGAAGCTTTCTTT.

DNA for the CDR3: TGTGCCAGCAGCCACCTGACAGGGACGAATCAGCCCCAGCATTTT. Protein product: CASSHLTGTNQPQHF. The chain links TRBV6-6 to TRBJ1-5; 7 bases are a match to TRBD1. This CDR3 comprises 15 residues. V lost 6 bases and J lost 4; bases outside the gene matches: 9. CDR1 is MNHNY and CDR2 is SVGAGI in the germline V gene (reference sequence).

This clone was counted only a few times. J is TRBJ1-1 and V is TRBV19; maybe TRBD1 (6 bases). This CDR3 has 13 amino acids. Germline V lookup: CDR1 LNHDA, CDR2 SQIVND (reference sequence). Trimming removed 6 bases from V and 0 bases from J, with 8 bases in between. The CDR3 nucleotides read TGTGCCAGTAGACGACAGGTGAACACTGAAGCTTTCTTT. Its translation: CASRRQVNTEAFF.

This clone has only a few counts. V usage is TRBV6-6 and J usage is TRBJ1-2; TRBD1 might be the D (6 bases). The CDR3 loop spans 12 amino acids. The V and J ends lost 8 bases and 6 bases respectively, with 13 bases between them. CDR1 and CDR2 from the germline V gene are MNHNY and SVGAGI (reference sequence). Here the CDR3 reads CASRGDTHGYTF. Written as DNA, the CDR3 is TGTGCCAGCCGGGGGGACACCCATGGCTACACCTTC.

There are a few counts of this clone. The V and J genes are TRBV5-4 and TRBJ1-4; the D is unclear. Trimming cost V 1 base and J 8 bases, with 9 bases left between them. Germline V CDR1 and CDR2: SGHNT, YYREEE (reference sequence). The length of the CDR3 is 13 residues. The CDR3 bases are TGTGCCAGCAGCTTGAAAAACCGGGAAAAACTGTTTTTT. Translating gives CASSLKNREKLFF.

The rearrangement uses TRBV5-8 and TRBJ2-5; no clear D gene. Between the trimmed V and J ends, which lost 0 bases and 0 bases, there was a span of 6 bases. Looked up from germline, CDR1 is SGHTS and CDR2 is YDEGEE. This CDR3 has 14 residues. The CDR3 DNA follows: TGTGCCAGCAGCTTGGAAAGGTACCAAGAGACCCAGTACTTC. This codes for CASSLERYQETQYF.

The CDR3 coding sequence is TGTGCAGCAGGGTACTACACAGATACGCAGTATTTT. It is translated as CAAGYYTDTQYF. The chain employs TRBV2 and TRBJ2-3, with D maybe TRBD1 (5 bases). Per the germline V gene, CDR1 is SNHLY and CDR2 is FYNNEI. The CDR3 totals 12 residues.

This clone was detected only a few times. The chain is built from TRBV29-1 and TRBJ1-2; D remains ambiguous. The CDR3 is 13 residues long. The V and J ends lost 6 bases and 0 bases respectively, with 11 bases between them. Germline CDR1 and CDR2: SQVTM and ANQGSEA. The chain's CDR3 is CSVSPGSNYGYTF. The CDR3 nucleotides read TGCAGCGTCAGCCCGGGGTCTAACTATGGCTACACCTTC.

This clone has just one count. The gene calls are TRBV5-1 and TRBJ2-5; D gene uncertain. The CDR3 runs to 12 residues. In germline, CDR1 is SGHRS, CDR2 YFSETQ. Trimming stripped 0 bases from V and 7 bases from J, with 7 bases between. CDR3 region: CASSLEGPTQYF. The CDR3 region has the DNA TGCGCCAGCAGCTTGGAGGGTCCGACCCAGTACTTC. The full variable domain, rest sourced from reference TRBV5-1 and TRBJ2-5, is KAGVTQTPRYLIKTRGQQVTLSCSPISGHRSVSWYQQTPGQGLQFLFEYFSETQRNKGNFPGRFSGRQFSNSRSEMNVSTLELGDSALYLCASSLEGPTQYFGPGTRLLVL.

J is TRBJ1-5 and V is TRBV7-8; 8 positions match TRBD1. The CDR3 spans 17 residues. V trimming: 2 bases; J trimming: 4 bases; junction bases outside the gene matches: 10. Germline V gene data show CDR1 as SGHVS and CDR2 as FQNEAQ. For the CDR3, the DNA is TGTGCCAGCAGCTTACGGTTTTTTCAGGGGGCGAATCAGCCCCAGCATTTT. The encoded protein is CASSLRFFQGANQPQHF. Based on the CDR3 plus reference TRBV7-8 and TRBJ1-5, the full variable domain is GAGVSQSPRYKVAKRGQDVALRCDPISGHVSLFWYQQALGQGPEFLTYFQNEAQLDKSGLPSDRFFAERPEGSVSTLKIQRTQQEDSAVYLCASSLRFFQGANQPQHFGDGTRLSIL.

CDR3 in amino acids: CASSPGTGRGDDGYTF. CDR3 DNA sequence: TGCGCCAGCAGCCCCGGGACAGGGAGGGGAGACGATGGCTACACCTTC. The V call is TRBV5-1, the J call TRBJ1-2; 9 positions agree with TRBD1. Per the germline V gene, CDR1 is SGHRS and CDR2 is YFSETQ. J lost 6 bases, V lost 4 bases, and 13 bases had no gene match. This CDR3 contains 16 residues.

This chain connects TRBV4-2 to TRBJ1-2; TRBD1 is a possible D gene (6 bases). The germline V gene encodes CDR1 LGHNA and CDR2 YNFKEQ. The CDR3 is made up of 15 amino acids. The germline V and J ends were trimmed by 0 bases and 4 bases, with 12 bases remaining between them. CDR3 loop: CASSQDHRGAYGYTF. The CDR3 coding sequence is TGTGCCAGCAGCCAAGATCACCGGGGGGCCTATGGCTACACCTTC.

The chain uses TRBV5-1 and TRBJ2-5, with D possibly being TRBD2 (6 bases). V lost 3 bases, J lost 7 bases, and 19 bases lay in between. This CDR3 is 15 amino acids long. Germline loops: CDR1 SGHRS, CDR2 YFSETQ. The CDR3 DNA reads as TGCGCCAGCAGCTGGGGGGACTCTACGCTGGGGACCCAGTACTTC. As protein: CASSWGDSTLGTQYF. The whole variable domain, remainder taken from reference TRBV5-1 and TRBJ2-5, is KAGVTQTPRYLIKTRGQQVTLSCSPISGHRSVSWYQQTPGQGLQFLFEYFSETQRNKGNFPGRFSGRQFSNSRSEMNVSTLELGDSALYLCASSWGDSTLGTQYFGPGTRLLVL.

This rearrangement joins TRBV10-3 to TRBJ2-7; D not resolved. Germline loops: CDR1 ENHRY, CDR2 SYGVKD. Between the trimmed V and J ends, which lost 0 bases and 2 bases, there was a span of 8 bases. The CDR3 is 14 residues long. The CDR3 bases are TGTGCCATCAGTGAGTCGGCATCCGCCTACGAGCAGTACTTC. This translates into CAISESASAYEQYF.

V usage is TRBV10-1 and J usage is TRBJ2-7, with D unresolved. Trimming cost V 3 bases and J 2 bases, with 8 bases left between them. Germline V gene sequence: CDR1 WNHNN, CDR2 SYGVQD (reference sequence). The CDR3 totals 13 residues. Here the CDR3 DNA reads TGCGCCAGCAGTGAACGGATAACCTACGAGCAGTACTTC. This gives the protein CASSERITYEQYF.

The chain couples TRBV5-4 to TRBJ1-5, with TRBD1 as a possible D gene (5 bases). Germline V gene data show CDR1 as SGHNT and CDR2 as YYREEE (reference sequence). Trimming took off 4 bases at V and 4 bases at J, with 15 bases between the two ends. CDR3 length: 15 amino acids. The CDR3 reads CASSHVGVVNQPQHF. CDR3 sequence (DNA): TGTGCCAGCAGCCATGTAGGGGTGGTGAATCAGCCCCAGCATTTT.

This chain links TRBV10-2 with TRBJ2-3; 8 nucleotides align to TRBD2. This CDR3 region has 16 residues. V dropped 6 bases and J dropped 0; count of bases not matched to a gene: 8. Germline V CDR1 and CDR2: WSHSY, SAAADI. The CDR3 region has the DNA TGCGCCAGCAGAAATACTGGGACTAGAAGCACAGATACGCAGTATTTT. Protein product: CASRNTGTRSTDTQYF.

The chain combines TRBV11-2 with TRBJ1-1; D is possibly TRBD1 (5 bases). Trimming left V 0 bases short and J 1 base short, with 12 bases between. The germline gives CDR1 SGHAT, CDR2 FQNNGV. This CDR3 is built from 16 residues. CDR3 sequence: CASSLEFGAKNTEAFF. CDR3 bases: TGTGCCAGCAGCTTAGAATTTGGGGCCAAGAACACTGAAGCTTTCTTT.

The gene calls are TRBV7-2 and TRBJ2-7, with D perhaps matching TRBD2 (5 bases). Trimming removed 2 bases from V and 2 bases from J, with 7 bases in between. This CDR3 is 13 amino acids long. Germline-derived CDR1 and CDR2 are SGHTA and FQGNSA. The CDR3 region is CASSLRGTYEQYF. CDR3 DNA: TGTGCCAGCAGCTTACGGGGTACCTACGAGCAGTACTTC.

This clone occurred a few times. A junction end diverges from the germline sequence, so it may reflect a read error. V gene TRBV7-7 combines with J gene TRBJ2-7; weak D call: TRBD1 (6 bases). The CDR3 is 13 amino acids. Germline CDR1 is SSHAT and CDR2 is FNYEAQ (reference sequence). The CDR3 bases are TGTGCTAGCAGCTTAGGGGGTCAGTACGAGCAGTACTTC. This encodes CASSLGGQYEQYF.

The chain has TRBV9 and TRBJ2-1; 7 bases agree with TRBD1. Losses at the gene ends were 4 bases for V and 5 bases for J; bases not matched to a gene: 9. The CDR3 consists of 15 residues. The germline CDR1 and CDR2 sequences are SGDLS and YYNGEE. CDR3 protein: CASSFRDRENNEQFF. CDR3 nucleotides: TGTGCCAGCAGCTTTCGGGACAGAGAGAACAATGAGCAGTTCTTC.

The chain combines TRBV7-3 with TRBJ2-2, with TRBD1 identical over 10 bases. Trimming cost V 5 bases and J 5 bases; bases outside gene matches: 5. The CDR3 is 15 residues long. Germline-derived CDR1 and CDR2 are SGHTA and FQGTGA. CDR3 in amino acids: CASSRQGARTGELFF. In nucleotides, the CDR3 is TGTGCCAGCAGCCGACAGGGGGCGCGAACCGGGGAGCTGTTTTTT.

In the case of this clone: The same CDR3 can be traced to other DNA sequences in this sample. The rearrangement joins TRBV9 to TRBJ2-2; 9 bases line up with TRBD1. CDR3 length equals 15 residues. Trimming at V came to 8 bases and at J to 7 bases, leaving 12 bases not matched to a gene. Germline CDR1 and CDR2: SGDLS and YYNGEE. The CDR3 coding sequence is TGTGCCAGTAGCAGCCGGGACAGGGTGATCGGGGAGCTGTTTTTT. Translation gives CASSSRDRVIGELFF. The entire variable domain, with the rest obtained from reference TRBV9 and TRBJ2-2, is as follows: DSGVTQTPKHLITATGQRVTLRCSPRSGDLSVYWYQQSLDQGLQFLIQYYNGEERAKGNILERFSAQQFPDLHSELNLSSLELGDSALYFCASSSRDRVIGELFFGEGSRLTVL.

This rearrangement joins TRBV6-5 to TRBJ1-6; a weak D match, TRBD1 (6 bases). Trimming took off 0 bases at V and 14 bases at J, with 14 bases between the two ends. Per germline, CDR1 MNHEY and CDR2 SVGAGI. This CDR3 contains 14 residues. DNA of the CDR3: TGTGCCAGCAGTTACTCGGCCGGGGGCGAAGCCCTCCACTTT. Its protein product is CASSYSAGGEALHF.